In its sample, the clone carrying this T cell receptor (beta chain) was seen a few times. The target antigen is unknown. The PCR used 60 Vbeta and 13 Jbeta primers. Source study methods: The authors later counted 65 million to 80 million unique TCR beta chains, approximately 12 million of them shared. The method was immunoSEQ multiplex PCR; TCRdb's version includes in-frame clones alone and lacks a portion of them. The V and J calls and the clone size are those of that table, but D and trimming were determined from the DNA. The sample lists 55,000 to 90,000 clones; just over 75% were seen once. The data are from a study of cytomegalovirus exposure and HLA in healthy donors. Regarding the study as a whole: Three CMV-associated chains were confirmed in vitro to be specific for CMV antigens. Researchers left out some V segments, among them TRBV6-2 and TRBV6-3, as indistinguishable.

There are 12 residues in the CDR3. CDR1 MNHEY and CDR2 SVGAGI come from the germline V gene. V shed 3 bases and J shed 12 bases, with 14 bases lying between them. This chain joins TRBV6-5 and TRBJ1-2, with D possibly TRBD1 on 5 matching bases. Sample: PBMCs. The source is a man aged 45-65 years in good health and CMV-seronegative. Here the CDR3 DNA reads TGTGCCAGCAGTTATGGTACAGGAGCCCACACCTTC. This codes for CASSYGTGAHTF.